Below are 18 T cell receptor beta chains sequenced from a single sample in a study of shared T cell receptors in the human thymus. The repertoire was sequenced with immunoSEQ multiplex PCR; TCRdb's copy has only in-frame clones and lacks some. The table shows 700,000 to 750,000 clones, with approximately 83% occurring only once. The sample was also reused in another study, on human thymus T cells.

The sequenced material came from thymocytes. These receptors came from a girl under three years old with a congenital heart defect.

The V gene is TRBV9, the J gene TRBJ1-3; unclear D gene. The CDR3 totals 16 residues. The V end lost 0 bases, the J end lost 0 bases, and 10 bases lay between the germline ends. Per the germline V gene, CDR1 is SGDLS and CDR2 is YYNGEE. CDR3 nucleotides: TGTGCCAGCAGCGTAGCTCCAGTCTGCTCTGGAAACACCATATATTTT. Protein: CASSVAPVCSGNTIYF.

This clone has more than one count but fewer than ten. V usage is TRBV5-1 and J usage is TRBJ2-3; 13 bases line up with TRBD2. Germline lookup yields CDR1 SGHRS and CDR2 YFSETQ. Losses at the gene ends were 2 bases for V and 2 bases for J; bases not matched to a gene: 5. The CDR3 length is 17 residues. The CDR3, as DNA: TGCGCCAGCAGCTTAGGGACTAGCGGGAAACTCACAGATACGCAGTATTTT. Its translation: CASSLGTSGKLTDTQYF.

This clone was seen once. The chain combines TRBV5-1 with TRBJ2-2, with 9 bases aligning to TRBD1. The CDR3 covers 17 residues. Germline V gene lookup returns CDR1 SGHRS and CDR2 YFSETQ. The trim removed 1 base at V and 5 bases at J, leaving 9 bases unmatched. The chain's CDR3 is CASSLYPGQGRTGELFF. In DNA form, the CDR3 reads TGCGCCAGCAGCTTGTACCCAGGACAGGGGAGGACCGGGGAGCTGTTTTTT.

The chain employs TRBV23-1 and TRBJ1-1; 9 nucleotides agree with TRBD1. TRBV23-1 is an open reading frame whose function is uncertain. The V segment lost 4 bases and the J segment 7 bases; nucleotides outside the gene matches: 13. This CDR3 comprises 16 residues. The CDR3 DNA reads as TGCGCCAGCAGTCCCAATAGGCACAGGGGGCCCAATGAAGCTTTCTTT. This sequence encodes CASSPNRHRGPNEAFF.

This clone was detected once. This rearrangement joins TRBV11-1 to TRBJ1-2; D may be TRBD1 (6 bases). The CDR3 sequence is 14 residues long. V lost 5 bases and J 4 bases, leaving 14 bases between the germline ends. In germline, CDR1 is SGHAT, CDR2 FQDESV (reference sequence). The CDR3 nucleotides are TGTGCCAGCAGCCCAACCCGGACAGCCTATGGCTACACCTTC. Amino acid sequence: CASSPTRTAYGYTF.

The CDR3 here is CASSPRDRGLYTF. The CDR3 DNA follows: TGTGCCAGCAGCCCACGGGACAGGGGGCTCTACACCTTC. The chain carries TRBV5-6 and TRBJ1-2; TRBD1 matches 12 bases. The CDR3 has 13 amino acids. V dropped 4 bases and J dropped 10; count of bases not matched to a gene: 5. The V gene's germline CDR1 is SGHDT and CDR2 YYEEEE.

In regard to this clone: Other DNA sequences from this sample encode an identical CDR3 as well. The chain combines TRBV6-5 with TRBJ2-3, with a weak D call TRBD1 (6 bases). Trimming cost V 0 bases and J 1 base, with 8 bases left between them. The CDR3 has 15 residues. Germline lookup yields CDR1 MNHEY and CDR2 SVGAGI. CDR3 nucleotides: TGTGCCAGCAGTTACTCCAGACAGGGCACAGATACGCAGTATTTT. It codes for CASSYSRQGTDTQYF.

This chain uses TRBV28 with TRBJ1-1; no clear D gene. CDR3 length: 12 amino acids. V was pared by 5 bases and J by 5 bases, with 9 bases between. The germline CDR1 and CDR2 sequences are MDHEN and SYDVKM. CDR3 DNA: TGTGCCAGCAGTCCCCACGGTACTGAAGCTTTCTTT. Translation: CASSPHGTEAFF.

The chain has TRBV6-1 and TRBJ1-6, with 9 positions matching TRBD1. The length of the CDR3 is 15 residues. CDR1 is MNHNS, CDR2 SASEGT, per germline. Unmatched junction bases numbered 9, after V lost 7 bases and J lost 8 bases. The CDR3 DNA follows: TGTGCCAGCACTGGCCGGGACAGGGTTCATTCACCCCTCCACTTT. Its protein is CASTGRDRVHSPLHF.

The CDR3 loop reads CASSLDRDRACYGYTF. For the CDR3, the DNA is TGTGCCAGCAGCCTGGACCGGGACAGGGCTTGCTATGGCTACACCTTC. The chain has TRBV28 and TRBJ1-2, with TRBD1 identical over 9 bases. The V gene end was trimmed by 6 bases and the J gene end by 4 bases; junction bases not matched to a gene: 12. The germline CDR1 and CDR2 sequences are MDHEN and SYDVKM. The CDR3 has 16 amino acids.

The chain combines TRBV5-6 with TRBJ2-5; D unresolved. The CDR3 length is 16 residues. Trimming removed 3 bases from V and 4 bases from J, with 19 bases in between. CDR1 is SGHDT, CDR2 YYEEEE, per germline. The CDR3 bases are TGTGCCAGCAGCTCGGCCCTGGGCGTTATTGCAGAGACCCAGTACTTC. Residues: CASSSALGVIAETQYF.

The chain is built from TRBV19 and TRBJ2-7; D possibly corresponds to TRBD1 (5 bases). With 3 bases removed from V and 1 base from J, the gap between germline ends came to 7 bases. Germline CDR1 reads LNHDA; CDR2 reads SQIVND (reference sequence). This CDR3 contains 13 residues. The CDR3 region has the DNA TGTGCCAGTAGTATCCACAGGTCCTACGAGCAGTACTTC. This translates into CASSIHRSYEQYF. The full variable domain, its missing parts supplied by reference TRBV19 and TRBJ2-7, is DGGITQSPKYLFRKEGQNVTLSCEQNLNHDAMYWYRQDPGQGLRLIYYSQIVNDFQKGDIAEGYSVSREKKESFPLTVTSAQKNPTAFYLCASSIHRSYEQYFGPGTRLTVT.

The chain recombines TRBV5-1 with TRBJ1-4, with D perhaps TRBD1 (5 bases). Deletions cut 3 bases from V and 0 bases from J, with 21 bases between. Germline assignment: CDR1 SGHRS and CDR2 YFSETQ. The CDR3 covers 19 residues. In nucleotides, the CDR3 is TGCGCCAGCAGCTCGGCAAGGGGTGTGGGTTCTGCAACTAATGAAAAACTGTTTTTT. It codes for CASSSARGVGSATNEKLFF.

The chain is built from TRBV4-1 and TRBJ2-7; 7 nucleotides match TRBD1. Germline lookup yields CDR1 MGHRA and CDR2 YSYEKL. The CDR3 consists of 15 residues. Trimming removed 3 bases from V and 0 bases from J; junction bases left unmatched: 5. CDR3 in amino acids: CASSQTGYPSYEQYF. CDR3 bases: TGCGCCAGCAGCCAGACAGGGTATCCCTCCTACGAGCAGTACTTC.

CDR3 amino acids: CASSPVRDRAWGNQPQHF. In nucleotides, the CDR3 is TGTGCCAGCAGTCCAGTCCGGGACAGGGCATGGGGCAATCAGCCCCAGCATTTT. V is TRBV28 and J is TRBJ1-5; 9 bases align to TRBD1. Trimming at V came to 5 bases and at J to 2 bases, leaving 13 bases not matched to a gene. Germline CDR1 is MDHEN and CDR2 is SYDVKM. The CDR3 is made up of 18 amino acids.

The CDR3 bases are TGTGCCATCAGTGAGTCGATGCGGAACTCTGGGGCCAACGTCCTGACTTTC. This sequence encodes CAISESMRNSGANVLTF. The chain is built from TRBV10-3 and TRBJ2-6; D not resolved. Germline V gives CDR1 ENHRY, CDR2 SYGVKD. CDR3 length: 17 residues. Trimming removed 0 bases from V and 0 bases from J, with 9 bases in between.

This chain joins TRBV14 and TRBJ2-5; D is perhaps TRBD2 (5 bases). V dropped 0 bases and J dropped 6 bases, with 17 bases sitting between them. The CDR3 consists of 16 residues. CDR1 and CDR2 (germline): SGHDN, FVKESK. The CDR3 DNA reads as TGTGCCAGCAGCCAAGATTTGGCCCCGGGGATACAGACCCAGTACTTC. As protein: CASSQDLAPGIQTQYF.

The CDR3 DNA is TGTGCCAGCAGCTTAGAGGGGGACAGGGCGTCTGATGGCTACACCTTC. Translated: CASSLEGDRASDGYTF. The rearrangement uses TRBV7-9 and TRBJ1-2; 9 bases are shared with TRBD1. With V trimmed by 1 base and J by 6 bases, 9 bases remained unmatched. The CDR3 spans 16 residues. The germline V gene has CDR1 SEHNR and CDR2 FQNEAQ (reference sequence).